This TCR beta chain was captured in a study of T cells in Graves' hyperthyroidism and ophthalmopathy. Amplified TCR beta CDR3 regions derived from RNA transcripts. HTBI primers were employed in a first-round RT-PCR of the TCR CDR3. TCRdb independently ran MiXCR on the multiplex PCR reads; one entry per CDR3 protein. The sample holds 350,000 or so distinct CDR3 sequences, around a sixth seen once. The CDR3 consists of 14 residues. The germline V gene encodes CDR1 MNHNY and CDR2 SVGAGI (reference sequence). The ends were cut back, 2 bases at V and 0 bases at J, with 5 bases in the middle. The V and J genes are TRBV6-6 and TRBJ1-3; the D is unclear. The sequenced material came from blood. The receptor was derived from a woman aged 45 to 65 with Graves' hyperthyroidism. The CDR3 DNA is TGTGCCAGCAGTTACGACAACTCTGGAAACACCATATATTTT. Encoded protein: CASSYDNSGNTIYF.